A selection of T cell receptor beta chains follows, all from one sample in a study of OX40 agonist ivuxolimab in advanced cancers. Method: immunoSEQ multiplex PCR; TCRdb's copy keeps in-frame clones and lacks some. The table shows about 67,000 clones, with around 84% occurring only once. The specimen comprised CD4+ or CD8+ T cells sorted from blood, sampled in a trial of the OX40 agonist ivuxolimab. The receptors come from an adult with an advanced solid tumor such as melanoma, head and neck, liver or kidney cancer. The CDR3 runs from the conserved cysteine through the conserved F or W. A D gene is named only where the DNA matches it firmly. The size of a clone is reported for some rows only, either as once, few or many, or as a class for expanded clones.

J gene | V gene | D gene | clone size | CDR3 DNA | CDR3 protein
TRBJ1-2 | TRBV27 | . | . | TGTGCCAGCAAGCGGGAAGCCTGGACTTATGGCTACACCTTC | CASKREAWTYGYTF
TRBJ1-4 | TRBV30 | TRBD1 | . | TGTGCCTGTATAGAGACAGGGCATAATGAAAAACTGTTTTTT | CACIETGHNEKLFF
TRBJ1-2 | TRBV6-5 | . | . | TGTGCCAGCAGTTATACAGGGACCTATGGCTACACCTTC | CASSYTGTYGYTF
TRBJ2-2 | TRBV7-3 | . | . | TGTGCCAGCAGCTTGGACGCGCGCGGGGAGCTGTTTTTT | CASSLDARGELFF
TRBJ1-1 | TRBV7-3 | TRBD1 | . | TGTGCCAGCAGCTCCGGGACAGGGGTTGTAAACACTGAAGCTTTCTTT | CASSSGTGVVNTEAFF
TRBJ1-2 | TRBV5-4 | TRBD1 | once | TGTGCCAGCAGCAAAGGGACAGGACGTGGCTACACCTTC | CASSKGTGRGYTF
TRBJ1-5 | TRBV9 | . | . | TGTGCCAGCAGTAATAGCAATCAGCCCCAGCATTTT | CASSNSNQPQHF
TRBJ2-7 | TRBV16 | . | . | TGTGCCAGCAGCCGCAGTTTGGGCGAGCAGTACTTC | CASSRSLGEQYF
TRBJ1-6 | TRBV6-5 | . | . | TGTGCCAGCAGTAAGGGGGGCATGGGGTCACCCCTCCACTTT | CASSKGGMGSPLHF
TRBJ2-7 | TRBV7-4 | TRBD1 | once | TGTGCCAGCAGCCAAAAAACCGGGACAGGGTCCTACGAGCAGTACTTC | CASSQKTGTGSYEQYF
TRBJ2-1 | TRBV7-9 | . | . | TGTGCCAGCAGCCAGAAGGAGGGCAATGAGCAGTTCTTC | CASSQKEGNEQFF
TRBJ2-3 | TRBV5-5 | . | . | TGTGCCAGCAGCTTGACTCCGAGCGGAGATACGCAGTATTTT | CASSLTPSGDTQYF
TRBJ2-5 | TRBV5-4 | TRBD1 | . | TGTGCCAGCAGCCAGACAGGGAACCAAGAGACCCAGTACTTC | CASSQTGNQETQYF
TRBJ1-1 | TRBV7-9 | . | . | TGTGCCAGCAGCTTAAAAGGGGGTAGTCGGAACACTGAAGCTTTCTTT | CASSLKGGSRNTEAFF
TRBJ2-1 | TRBV7-6 | . | . | TGTGCCAGCAGCGCCCTGATTGGAGCTTTGTGGTTCTTC | CASSALIGALWFF
TRBJ2-1 | TRBV5-5 | . | . | TGTGCCAGCAGCCTGGACAGATACAATGAGCAGTTCTTC | CASSLDRYNEQFF
TRBJ1-6 | TRBV18 | . | few | TGTGCCAGCTCACCAGCTAATTCACCCCTCCACTTT | CASSPANSPLHF
TRBJ1-5 | TRBV6-1 | . | . | TGTGCCAGCAGTGAAGCCGGGGAGACGCCCCAGCATTTT | CASSEAGETPQHF
TRBJ2-7 | TRBV6-1 | . | . | TGTGCCAGTCGGGGGCCGAGCTCCTACGAGCAGTACTTC | CASRGPSSYEQYF
TRBJ2-3 | TRBV30 | TRBD2 | few | TGTGCCTGGGGCTCCGGGACTAGCGGGACCCAGGATACGCAGTATTTT | CAWGSGTSGTQDTQYF
TRBJ2-7 | TRBV27 | TRBD1 | . | TGTGCCAGCAGTTTCGGATCACAGGGGAGTTACGAGCAGTACTTC | CASSFGSQGSYEQYF
TRBJ2-3 | TRBV10-1 | TRBD2 | . | TGCGCCAGCAGTGGGGAGCGGGATCGAGATACGCAGTATTTT | CASSGERDRDTQYF
TRBJ2-6 | TRBV28 | TRBD1 | . | TGTGCCAGTATAGACAGGGGGCTAAGGGACTCTGGGGCCAACGTCCTGACTTTC | CASIDRGLRDSGANVLTF
TRBJ2-7 | TRBV30 | TRBD1 | . | TGTGCCTTCCAGGGGGCCTACGAGCAGTACTTC | CAFQGAYEQYF
TRBJ2-7 | TRBV10-3 | . | . | TGTGCCATCAGTGAACGGCCCTTCGAGCAGTACTTC | CAISERPFEQYF
TRBJ1-5 | TRBV18 | . | . | TGTGCCAGCTCACCACCGCTTGGTATCAATCAGCCCCAGCATTTT | CASSPPLGINQPQHF
TRBJ1-1 | TRBV28 | . | . | TGTGCCAGCAGTTTTTTCGGTGGCCGCGGGATATTGAACACTGAAGCTTTCTTT | CASSFFGGRGILNTEAFF
TRBJ2-1 | TRBV9 | . | . | TGTGCCAGCAGCGCCGAGATCGGGGATGAGCAGTTCTTC | CASSAEIGDEQFF
TRBJ2-7 | TRBV7-9 | . | once | TGTGCCAGCAGCTTAGGAGGGGACGAGCAGTACTTC | CASSLGGDEQYF
TRBJ1-3 | TRBV5-1 | TRBD1 | . | TGCGCCAGCAGCAAAGACAGGGGGTCGGGAAACACCATATATTTT | CASSKDRGSGNTIYF
TRBJ1-2 | TRBV28 | . | few | TGTGCCAGCAGTTTAGAGATCGGGGCCTATGGCTACACCTTC | CASSLEIGAYGYTF
TRBJ2-1 | TRBV7-2 | . | once | TGTGCCAGCAGCTTATCGGGGGACAATGAGCAGTTCTTC | CASSLSGDNEQFF
TRBJ1-2 | TRBV5-4 | . | . | TGTGCCAGCAGCTTGGCCTCTCGTGGGTCCTATGGCTACACCTTC | CASSLASRGSYGYTF